This record covers a single T cell receptor (beta chain). These data are taken from a study of blood T cell repertoires in COVID-19. Across the study: Acute-phase and convalescent COVID-19 samples originated in the United States, Italy and Spain. T cells, B-cell-depleted T cells, or PBMCs supplied cDNA or gDNA.

In the study's own analysis: The assay estimated nucleated cells by amplifying reference gene primers. Clones were sequenced by immunoSEQ multiplex PCR, and TCRdb holds only the in-frame ones, with some missing. V and J calls and clone size are copied from that table; D and trimming were computed from the DNA. This table has approximately 140,000 clones, 85% appearing once. This TCR was recovered from a woman in her 40s with active or convalescent COVID-19. The material sequenced was peripheral blood.

This CDR3 is CASARSEEKLFF. CDR3 coding DNA: TGTGCCAGCGCTAGAAGTGAGGAAAAACTGTTTTTT. The rearrangement links TRBV2 to TRBJ1-4; D not certain. This CDR3 comprises 12 residues. Germline CDR1 reads SNHLY; CDR2 reads FYNNEI. V was cut by 8 bases and J by 8 bases, with 12 bases left in between.